This T cell receptor beta chain was found in a study of cytomegalovirus exposure and HLA in healthy donors. From germline, CDR1 is LGHNA and CDR2 YNFKEQ. The CDR3 is made up of 14 amino acids. With 8 bases clipped from V and 5 bases from J, the junction kept 9 bases outside the gene matches. PCR involved 60 Vbeta and 13 Jbeta primers. The repertoire was sequenced with immunoSEQ multiplex PCR; TCRdb's copy has only in-frame clones and lacks some. Among roughly 100,000 clones listed, approximately 66% were seen once. General study findings and limits: Exclusion as indistinguishable affected some V segments, including TRBV6-2 and TRBV6-3. Among the CMV-associated chains, three were confirmed in vitro as specific for CMV antigens. Published work reported that the classifier diagnosed cytomegalovirus status with high specificity and sensitivity.

This clone was detected only once. The antigen remains unidentified. Sequenced material: PBMCs. The clonotype comes from a woman between 45 and 65 years old in good health and CMV-seronegative. The chain uses TRBV4-2 and TRBJ2-1, with TRBD2 identical over 7 bases. CDR3 DNA sequence: TGTGCCAGCGCATCTAGCGGTAATGACAATGAGCAGTTCTTC. Translating it yields CASASSGNDNEQFF.